This T cell receptor (beta chain) was identified during a study of shared clonotypes between healthy human individuals. Background on the study: The donors, two women and a few men, were aged 18 to 49. General study results and limits: Estimated richness values were generally larger in naive subsets than in memory subsets.

Points on this clone: The antigen remains undetermined.

Germline V gene sequence: CDR1 MNHEY, CDR2 SMNVEV (reference sequence). V gave up 6 bases and J gave up 3 bases, with 20 bases separating them. The CDR3 has 16 amino acids. TCRdb's copy holds only in-frame clones and misses some; the assay was immunoSEQ multiplex PCR. The sample lists about 1.1 million clones, around 82% seen once, with more than 0.45% in the top ten. The rearrangement links TRBV27 to TRBJ1-1; a possible D gene is TRBD1 (5 bases). The clonotype was recovered from a man younger than 35 in good health. Some clones in this sample may be carry-over from other donors' samples. Sequenced sample: memory CD4+ T cells from PBMCs. Subset reported: CD45RA-negative fraction. CDR3 protein: CASRGGTVGFDTEAFF. The CDR3 nucleotides read TGTGCCAGCAGGGGGGGGACGGTGGGGTTCGACACTGAAGCTTTCTTT.